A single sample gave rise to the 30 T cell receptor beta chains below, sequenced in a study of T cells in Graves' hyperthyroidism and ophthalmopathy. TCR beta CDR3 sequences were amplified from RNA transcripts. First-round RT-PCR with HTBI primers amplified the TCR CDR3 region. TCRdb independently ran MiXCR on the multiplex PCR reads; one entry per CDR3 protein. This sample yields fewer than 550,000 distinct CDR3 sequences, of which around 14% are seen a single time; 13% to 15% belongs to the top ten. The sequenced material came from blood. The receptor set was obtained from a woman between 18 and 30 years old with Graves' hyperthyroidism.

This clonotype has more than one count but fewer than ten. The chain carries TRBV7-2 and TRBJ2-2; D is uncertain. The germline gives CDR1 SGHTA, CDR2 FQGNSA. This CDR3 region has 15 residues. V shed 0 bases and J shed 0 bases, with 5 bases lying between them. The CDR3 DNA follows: TGTGCCAGCAGCTTAGCCCCGGCGAACACCGGGGAGCTGTTTTTT. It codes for CASSLAPANTGELFF.

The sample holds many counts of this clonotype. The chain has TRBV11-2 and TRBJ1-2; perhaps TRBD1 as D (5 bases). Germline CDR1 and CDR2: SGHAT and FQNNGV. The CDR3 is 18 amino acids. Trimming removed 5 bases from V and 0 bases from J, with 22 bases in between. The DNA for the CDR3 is TGTGCCAGCAGCCATTACAGAGGCAGAGGGGATTCTAACTATGGCTACACCTTC. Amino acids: CASSHYRGRGDSNYGYTF. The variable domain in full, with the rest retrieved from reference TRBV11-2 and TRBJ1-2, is EAGVAQSPRYKIIEKRQSVAFWCNPISGHATLYWYQQILGQGPKLLIQFQNNGVVDDSQLPKDRFSAERLKGVDSTLKIQPAKLEDSAVYLCASSHYRGRGDSNYGYTFGSGTRLTVV.

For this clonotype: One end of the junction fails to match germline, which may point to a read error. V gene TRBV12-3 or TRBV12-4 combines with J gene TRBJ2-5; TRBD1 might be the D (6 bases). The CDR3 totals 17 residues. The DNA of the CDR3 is TGTGCCAGCAGTTTAACCGATCTAACAGGGACCCCCCGGCTTCTAAACTTC. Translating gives CASSLTDLTGTPRLLNF.

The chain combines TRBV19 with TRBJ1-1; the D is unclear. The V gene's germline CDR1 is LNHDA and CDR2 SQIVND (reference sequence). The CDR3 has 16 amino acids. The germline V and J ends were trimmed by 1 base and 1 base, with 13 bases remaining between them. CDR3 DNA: TGTGCCAGTAGTATAGTTCAGCTATCCGGGAACACTGAAGCTTTCTTT. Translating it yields CASSIVQLSGNTEAFF.

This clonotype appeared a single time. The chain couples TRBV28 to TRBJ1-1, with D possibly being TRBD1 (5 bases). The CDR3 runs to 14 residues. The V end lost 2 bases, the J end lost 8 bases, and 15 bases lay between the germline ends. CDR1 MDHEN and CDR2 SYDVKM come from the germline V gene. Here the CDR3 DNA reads TGTGCCAGCAGTTTAAGGGGTGGAGGGCGAGAAGCTTTCTTT. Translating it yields CASSLRGGGREAFF.

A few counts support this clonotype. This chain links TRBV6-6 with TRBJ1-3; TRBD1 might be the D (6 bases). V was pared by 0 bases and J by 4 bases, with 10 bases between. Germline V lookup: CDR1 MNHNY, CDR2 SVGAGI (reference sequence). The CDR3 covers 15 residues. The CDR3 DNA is TGTGCCAGCAGTTACTCGGGACAACTAGGAAACACCATATATTTT. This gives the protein CASSYSGQLGNTIYF.

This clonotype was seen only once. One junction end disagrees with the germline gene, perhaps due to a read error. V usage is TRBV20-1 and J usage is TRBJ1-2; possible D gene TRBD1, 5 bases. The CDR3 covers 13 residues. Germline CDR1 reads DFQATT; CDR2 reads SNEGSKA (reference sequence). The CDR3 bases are TGCAGTGCTAGAGCATATGGGGCGGGTGGCTACGCCTTC. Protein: CSARAYGAGGYAF.

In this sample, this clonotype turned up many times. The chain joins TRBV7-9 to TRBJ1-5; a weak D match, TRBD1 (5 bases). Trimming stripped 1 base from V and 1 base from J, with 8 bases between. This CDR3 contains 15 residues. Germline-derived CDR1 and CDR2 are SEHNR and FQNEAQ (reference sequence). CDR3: CASSLVGESNQPQHF. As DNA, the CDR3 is TGTGCCAGCAGCTTAGTGGGGGAAAGCAATCAGCCCCAGCATTTT.

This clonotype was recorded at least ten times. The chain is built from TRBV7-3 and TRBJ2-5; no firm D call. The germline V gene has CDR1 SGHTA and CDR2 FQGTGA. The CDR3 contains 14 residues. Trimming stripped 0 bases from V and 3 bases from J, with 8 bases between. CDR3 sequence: CASSLTGPKETQYF. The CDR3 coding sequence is TGTGCCAGCAGCTTAACGGGTCCAAAAGAGACCCAGTACTTC.

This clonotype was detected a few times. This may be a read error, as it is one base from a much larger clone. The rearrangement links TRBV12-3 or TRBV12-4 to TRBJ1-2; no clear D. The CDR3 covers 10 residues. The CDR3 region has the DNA TGTGCCACCTCGAACTCTGGCTACACCTTC. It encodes CATSNSGYTF.

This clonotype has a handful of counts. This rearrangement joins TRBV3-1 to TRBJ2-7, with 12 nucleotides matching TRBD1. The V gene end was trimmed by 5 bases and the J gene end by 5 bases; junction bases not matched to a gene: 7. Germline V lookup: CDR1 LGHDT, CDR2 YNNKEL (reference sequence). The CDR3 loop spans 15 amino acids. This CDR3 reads CASSYRGTGGNEQYF. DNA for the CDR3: TGTGCCAGCAGCTACCGCGGGACAGGGGGCAACGAGCAGTACTTC.

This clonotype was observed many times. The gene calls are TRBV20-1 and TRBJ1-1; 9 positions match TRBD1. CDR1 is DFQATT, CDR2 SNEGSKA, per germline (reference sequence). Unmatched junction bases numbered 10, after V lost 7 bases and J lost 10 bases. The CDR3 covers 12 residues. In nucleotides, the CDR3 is TGCAGTGTACAGGACAGGGGTCTTGGAGCTTTCTTT. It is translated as CSVQDRGLGAFF.

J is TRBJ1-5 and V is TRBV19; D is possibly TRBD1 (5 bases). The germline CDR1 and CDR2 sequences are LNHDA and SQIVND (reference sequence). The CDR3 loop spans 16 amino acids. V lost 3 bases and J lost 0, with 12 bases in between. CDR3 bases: TGTGCCAGTAGTATCCCTGGAGGGGATAGCAATCAGCCCCAGCATTTT. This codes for CASSIPGGDSNQPQHF.

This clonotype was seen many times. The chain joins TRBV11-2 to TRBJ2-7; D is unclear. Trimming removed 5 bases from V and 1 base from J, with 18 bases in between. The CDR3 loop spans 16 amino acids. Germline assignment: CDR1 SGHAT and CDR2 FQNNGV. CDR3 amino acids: CASSPRKVLGSYEQYF. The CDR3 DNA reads TGTGCCAGCAGCCCACGCAAGGTCTTGGGATCCTACGAGCAGTACTTC.

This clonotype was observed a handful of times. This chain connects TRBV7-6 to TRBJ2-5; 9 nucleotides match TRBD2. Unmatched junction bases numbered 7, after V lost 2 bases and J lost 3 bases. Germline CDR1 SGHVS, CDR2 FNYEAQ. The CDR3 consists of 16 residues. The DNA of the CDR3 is TGTGCCAGCAGCTTATATTCAGCGGGGGGAAAAGAGACCCAGTACTTC. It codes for CASSLYSAGGKETQYF.

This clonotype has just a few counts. CDR3 bases: TGTGCCAGCAGCCAAACTTATGGGCTAGCGGGAGAATCCCGGTACAATGAGCAGTTCTTC. Translating it yields CASSQTYGLAGESRYNEQFF. The chain combines TRBV14 with TRBJ2-1; TRBD2 matches 10 bases. This CDR3 contains 20 residues. J lost 4 bases, V lost 2 bases, and 17 bases had no gene match. The germline gives CDR1 SGHDN, CDR2 FVKESK.

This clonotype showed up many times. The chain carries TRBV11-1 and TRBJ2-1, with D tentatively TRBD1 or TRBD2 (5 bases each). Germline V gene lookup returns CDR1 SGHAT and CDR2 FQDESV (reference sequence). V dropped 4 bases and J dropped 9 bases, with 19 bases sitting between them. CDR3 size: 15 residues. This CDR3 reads CASSSRGPWGSEQFF. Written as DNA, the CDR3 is TGTGCCAGCAGCTCACGGGGTCCTTGGGGGAGTGAGCAGTTCTTC.

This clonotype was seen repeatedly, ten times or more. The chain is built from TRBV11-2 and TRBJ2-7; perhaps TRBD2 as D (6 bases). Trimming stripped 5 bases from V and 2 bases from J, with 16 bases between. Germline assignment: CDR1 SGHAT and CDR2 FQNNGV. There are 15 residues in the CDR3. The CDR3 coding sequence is TGTGCCAGCAGCCCCCCGGCCGTAGCGGCCTACGAGCAGTACTTC. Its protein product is CASSPPAVAAYEQYF.

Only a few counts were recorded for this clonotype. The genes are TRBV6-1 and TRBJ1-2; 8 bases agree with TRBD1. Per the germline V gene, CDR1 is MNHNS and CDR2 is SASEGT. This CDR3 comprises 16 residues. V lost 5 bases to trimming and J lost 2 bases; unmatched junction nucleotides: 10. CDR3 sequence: CASSITTGALNYGYTF. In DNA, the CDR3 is TGTGCCAGCAGTATTACGACAGGGGCGTTAAACTATGGCTACACCTTC.

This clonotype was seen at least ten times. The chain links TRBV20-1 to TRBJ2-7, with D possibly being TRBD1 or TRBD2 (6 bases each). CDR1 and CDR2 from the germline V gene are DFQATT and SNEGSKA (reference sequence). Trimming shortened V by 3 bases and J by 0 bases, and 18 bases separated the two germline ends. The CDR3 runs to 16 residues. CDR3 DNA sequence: TGCAGTGCTAGGGGGTGGGGGGCCCGGAACTCCTACGAGCAGTACTTC. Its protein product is CSARGWGARNSYEQYF.

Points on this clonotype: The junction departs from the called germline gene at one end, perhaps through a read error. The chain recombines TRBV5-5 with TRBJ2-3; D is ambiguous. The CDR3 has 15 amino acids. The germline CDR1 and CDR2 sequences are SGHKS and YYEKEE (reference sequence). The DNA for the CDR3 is TGCGCCAGCAGCCAGCTAGTTAGCCTTACAGATACGCAGTATTTT. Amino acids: CASSQLVSLTDTQYF.

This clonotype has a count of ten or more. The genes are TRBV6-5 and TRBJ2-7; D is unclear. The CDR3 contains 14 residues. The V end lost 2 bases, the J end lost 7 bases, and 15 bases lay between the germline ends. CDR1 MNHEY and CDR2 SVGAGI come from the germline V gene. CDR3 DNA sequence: TGTGCCAGCAGTTACATCCCGAAGCTCGAGGAGCAGTACTTC. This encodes CASSYIPKLEEQYF.

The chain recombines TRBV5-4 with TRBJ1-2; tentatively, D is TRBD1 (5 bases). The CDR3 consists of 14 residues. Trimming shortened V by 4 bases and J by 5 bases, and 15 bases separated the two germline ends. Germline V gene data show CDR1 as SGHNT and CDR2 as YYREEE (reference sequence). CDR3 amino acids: CASSPGGARYGYTF. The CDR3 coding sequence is TGTGCCAGCAGCCCCGGCGGGGCTCGGTATGGCTACACCTTC.

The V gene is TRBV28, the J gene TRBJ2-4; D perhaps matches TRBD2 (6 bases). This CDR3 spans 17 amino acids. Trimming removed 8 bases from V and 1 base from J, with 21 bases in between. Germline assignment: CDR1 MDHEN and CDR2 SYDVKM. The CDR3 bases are TGTGCCAGCTGTCAGACCGCGGGAAGGTGGGCCAAAAACATTCAGTACTTC. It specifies CASCQTAGRWAKNIQYF. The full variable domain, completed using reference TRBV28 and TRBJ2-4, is DVKVTQSSRYLVKRTGEKVFLECVQDMDHENMFWYRQDPGLGLRLIYFSYDVKMKEKGDIPEGYSVSREKKERFSLILESASTNQTSMYLCASCQTAGRWAKNIQYFGAGTRLSVL.

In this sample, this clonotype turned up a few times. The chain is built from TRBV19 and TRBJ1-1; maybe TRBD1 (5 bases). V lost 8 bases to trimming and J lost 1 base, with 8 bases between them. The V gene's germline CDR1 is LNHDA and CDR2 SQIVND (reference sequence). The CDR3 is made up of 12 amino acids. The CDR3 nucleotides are TGTGCCAGTGGGGCGGGGAACACTGAAGCTTTCTTT. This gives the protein CASGAGNTEAFF.

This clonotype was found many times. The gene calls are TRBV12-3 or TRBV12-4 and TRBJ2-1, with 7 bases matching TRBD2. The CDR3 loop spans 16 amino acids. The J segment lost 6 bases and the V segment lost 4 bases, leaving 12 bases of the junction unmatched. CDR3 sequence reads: CASSSRSSGLSNEQFF. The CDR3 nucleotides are TGTGCCAGCAGTTCGAGATCTAGCGGACTCAGCAATGAGCAGTTCTTC.

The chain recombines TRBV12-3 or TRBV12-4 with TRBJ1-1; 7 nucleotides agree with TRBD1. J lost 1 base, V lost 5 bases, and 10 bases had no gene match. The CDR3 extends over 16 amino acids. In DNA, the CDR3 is TGTGCCAGCAGTCCATACCCCAGGGGGGGGAACACTGAAGCTTTCTTT. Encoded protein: CASSPYPRGGNTEAFF.

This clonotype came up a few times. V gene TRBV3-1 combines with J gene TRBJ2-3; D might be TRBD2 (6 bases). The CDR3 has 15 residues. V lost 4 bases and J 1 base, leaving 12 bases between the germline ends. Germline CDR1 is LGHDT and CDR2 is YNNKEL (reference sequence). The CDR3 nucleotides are TGTGCCAGCAGCCGTGGGATAGCGGGCACAGATACGCAGTATTTT. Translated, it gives CASSRGIAGTDTQYF.

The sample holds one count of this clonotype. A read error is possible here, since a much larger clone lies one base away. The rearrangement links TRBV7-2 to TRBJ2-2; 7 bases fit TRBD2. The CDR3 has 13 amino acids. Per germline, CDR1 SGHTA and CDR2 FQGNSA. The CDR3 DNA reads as TGTGCCAGCAGCCCACTTCTCAGCGGGGAGCTGTCTTTT. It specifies CASSPLLSGELSF.

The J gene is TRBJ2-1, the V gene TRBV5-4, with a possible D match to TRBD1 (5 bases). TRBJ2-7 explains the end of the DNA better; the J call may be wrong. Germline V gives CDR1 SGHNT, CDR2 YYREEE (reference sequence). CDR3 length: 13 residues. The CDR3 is CASSSTAYNEQYF. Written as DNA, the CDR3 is TGTGCCAGCAGCTCGACAGCTTACAATGAGCAGTACTTC.